This T cell receptor beta chain was identified in a study of T-cell reconstitution after alpha-beta-depleted transplantation in children listed by TCRdb under 2016. Background on the whole study: Using TCR repertoire profiling, the study followed T-cell immune reconstitution in a quantitative way in children after TCRalphabeta/CD19-depleted allogeneic hematopoietic cell transplantation.

Points on this clonotype: The target of this receptor is not known. No base-level quality is on record; no much larger clone is a single base apart.

Library preparation employed PCR. These reads were obtained on an Illumina HiSeq 2500. TCR libraries were prepared with molecular barcoding, using unique molecular identifiers to normalize TCRbeta repertoire quantification. Starting from the raw public reads, TCRdb applied fastp trimming at Q25, assembled clones with MiXCR and retained in-frame beta chains. Each entry is one CDR3 protein sequence, shown with its most common DNA and genes. Counted in this sample were 450,000 to 600,000 distinct CDR3 sequences; 15% to 20% of them appeared once. The biggest ten clones account for 3.3% of the sample. Relative to germline, V is 2 bases shorter and J is 4 bases shorter, with 18 bases between their ends. Taken from the germline V gene, the CDR1 and CDR2 loops are SGHTA and FQGTGA. Spanning cysteine to phenylalanine, the CDR3 consists of 17 amino acids. Just CDR3 DNA is preserved here, 51 bases in frame from base 1.

This clonotype was sampled from a human donor who donated a stem cell graft to a child with acute lymphoblastic leukemia. This receptor chain uses TRBV7-3 and TRBJ2-1; the D gene lacks a confident call. The sample in question was PBMCs from the stem cell graft donor, obtained from the stem cell graft. The sequence in DNA is TGTGCCAGCAGCTTATCATCGACCGGCGGCTATTACAATGAGCAGTTCTTC. Its product reads: CASSLSSTGGYYNEQFF.